This section outlines one T cell receptor beta chain sequence together with its context. Its target is unknown. The CDR3 end lies 3 residues beyond the end of the read and is filled in from the germline J gene. CVID and control samples used equivalent genomic DNA input. Produced via immunoSEQ multiplex PCR; TCRdb's table is partial and in-frame only. Sampling found roughly 7,000 clones, none seen once. This specimen belongs to a study of T cell clonality in common variable immunodeficiency. CVID subjects were neither ill nor on immunomodulatory or immunosuppressive medication at sampling. V dropped 0 bases and J dropped 5 bases, with 7 bases sitting between them. The CDR3 has 13 amino acids. The germline V gene has CDR1 SGHVS and CDR2 FNYEAQ. Whole-study findings and limits: Reportedly, TCR beta sequences from common variable immunodeficiency showed fewer deletions and N-nucleotide insertions.

The clonotype comes from a human donor with common variable immunodeficiency. V gene TRBV7-6 combines with J gene TRBJ2-5; TRBD2 is a possible D gene (6 bases). Sequenced input: peripheral blood mononuclear cells. The CDR3 region is CASSLAGGETQYF. The DNA read from the CDR3 is TGTGCCAGCAGCTTAGCGGGGGGTGAGACC.